This T cell receptor (beta chain) was found in a study of blood T cells in healthy people across ages. A second roughly 6 to 12 cycle PCR used barcoded and J-beta primers. From the 5' RACE reads, TCRdb called clonotypes with MiXCR, one entry per CDR3 protein. Among about 1,500,000 distinct CDR3 sequences listed, approximately 42% were seen once. Study-wide results and caveats: CMV status of donors was not determined, possibly confounding expanded clonotype changes.

This CDR3 region has 14 residues. The germline V gene encodes CDR1 LGHDT and CDR2 YNNKEL (reference sequence). Comments on this clonotype: No antigen is known for it.

The rearrangement uses TRBV3-1 and TRBJ2-4; either TRBD1 or TRBD2 may supply D (5 bases each). The J call may be in error: the DNA end matches TRBJ2-7 better. The receptor's source is a woman aged 18 to 35 in good health. Sequences were obtained from blood. This CDR3 is CASSSGRPSYEQYF. CDR3 DNA sequence: TGTGCCAGCAGCTCGGGGCGTCCCTCCTACGAGCAGTACTTC.